These 21 T cell receptor beta chains were all obtained from the same sample, sequenced in a study of blood T cell repertoires in COVID-19. The method was immunoSEQ multiplex PCR; TCRdb's version includes in-frame clones alone and lacks a portion of them. This table holds 250,000 to 300,000 clones, 75% to 90% found once. Sample: peripheral blood. The receptors shown here come from a woman aged 70-85 years with COVID-19, enrolled during active disease.

The rearrangement joins TRBV10-3 to TRBJ2-1; 11 nucleotides match TRBD2. This CDR3 comprises 14 residues. Per germline, CDR1 ENHRY and CDR2 SYGVKD. The trim removed 6 bases at V and 5 bases at J, leaving 3 bases unmatched. The CDR3 here is CAIRGTSGDNEQFF. Written as DNA, the CDR3 is TGTGCCATCAGAGGGACTAGCGGAGACAATGAGCAGTTCTTC.

V gene TRBV30 combines with J gene TRBJ2-5; D gene ambiguous. The CDR3 is made up of 12 amino acids. Germline V gene data show CDR1 as GTSNPN and CDR2 as SVGIG (reference sequence). The ends were cut back, 5 bases at V and 2 bases at J, with 9 bases in the middle. In DNA form, the CDR3 reads TGTGCCTGGCGGGTTACTCAAGAGACCCAGTACTTC. Translated, it gives CAWRVTQETQYF.

This clone was counted a few times. Distinct nucleotide sequences in the sample also encode this CDR3. This chain connects TRBV28 to TRBJ1-2; 11 positions match TRBD1. Unmatched junction bases numbered 3, after V lost 4 bases and J lost 5 bases. Per germline, CDR1 MDHEN and CDR2 SYDVKM. The CDR3 extends over 14 amino acids. CDR3 bases: TGTGCCAGCAGTTCCGGACAGGGGGCGTATGGCTACACCTTC. It encodes CASSSGQGAYGYTF.

The chain employs TRBV6-4 and TRBJ1-5; 8 nucleotides line up with TRBD1. V gave up 10 bases and J gave up 3 bases; unmatched junction bases: 5. The CDR3 length is 13 residues. Germline V lookup: CDR1 MRHNA, CDR2 SNTAGT. Here the CDR3 reads CAILDRDNQPQHF. The CDR3 DNA is TGTGCCATCTTGGACAGGGACAATCAGCCCCAGCATTTT.

This clone occurred once. V usage is TRBV28 and J usage is TRBJ2-1; D is unresolved. The V end was cut by 6 bases, the J end by 0 bases, with 12 bases between. Germline CDR1 and CDR2: MDHEN and SYDVKM. This CDR3 is built from 15 residues. The CDR3 coding sequence is TGTGCCAGCAGCGAGCGAGCCAACTCCTACAATGAGCAGTTCTTC. This codes for CASSERANSYNEQFF.

This sequence joins TRBV28 and TRBJ1-1; possible D gene TRBD1, 5 bases. The CDR3 loop spans 16 amino acids. Trimming cost V 3 bases and J 0 bases, with 14 bases left between them. Germline assignment: CDR1 MDHEN and CDR2 SYDVKM. As DNA, the CDR3 is TGTGCCAGCAGTTTGGGGCAGGACTACATGAACACTGAAGCTTTCTTT. Amino acid sequence: CASSLGQDYMNTEAFF.

The rearrangement uses TRBV18 and TRBJ2-2; unclear D gene. Trimming left V 1 base short and J 4 bases short, with 16 bases between. From germline, CDR1 is KGHSH and CDR2 LQKENI. The CDR3 is 17 residues long. The CDR3 DNA is TGTGCCAGCTCACCACTATCGGCAGGCCGAACCACCGGGGAGCTGTTTTTT. Protein product: CASSPLSAGRTTGELFF.

The chain uses TRBV6-4 and TRBJ1-2; D not resolved. This CDR3 is 12 amino acids long. The V and J ends lost 3 bases and 5 bases respectively, with 7 bases between them. CDR1 and CDR2 (germline): MRHNA, SNTAGT. CDR3 sequence: CASSESGYGYTF. Here the CDR3 DNA reads TGTGCCAGCAGTGAATCGGGATATGGCTACACCTTC.

V and J are TRBV28 and TRBJ2-7; D might be TRBD1 (5 bases). The germline gives CDR1 MDHEN, CDR2 SYDVKM. Trimming pared 7 bases from V and 5 bases from J, leaving 12 bases between. This CDR3 has 12 amino acids. CDR3 sequence (DNA): TGTGCCAGCACCCGCCAAGGGGACGAGCAGTACTTC. Amino acid sequence: CASTRQGDEQYF.

V and J are TRBV21-1 and TRBJ1-2; the D call TRBD1 from the table was never checked on the DNA. TRBV21-1 is assigned pseudogene status. This CDR3 spans 15 amino acids. The CDR3 reads CASSKWYREPRGYTF. In nucleotides, the CDR3 is TGTGCCAGCAGCAAATGGTACAGGGAGCCGCGTGGCTACACCTTC.

The chain couples TRBV2 to TRBJ1-2; 7 bases match TRBD1. Germline V lookup: CDR1 SNHLY, CDR2 FYNNEI. V gave up 4 bases and J gave up 2 bases; unmatched junction bases: 1. The CDR3 has 13 amino acids. The CDR3 bases are TGTGCCAGCAGTGGACAGGGAAACTATGGCTACACCTTC. Amino acid sequence: CASSGQGNYGYTF.

V is TRBV28 and J is TRBJ1-6, with D perhaps TRBD1 (5 bases). Germline-derived CDR1 and CDR2 are MDHEN and SYDVKM. The V end was cut by 7 bases, the J end by 8 bases, with 15 bases between. The CDR3 loop spans 14 amino acids. CDR3 DNA sequence: TGTGCCAGCATCCCGTCGGGGGGGTATTCACCCCTCCACTTT. Encoded protein: CASIPSGGYSPLHF.

The V and J genes are TRBV7-2 and TRBJ2-7; a possible D gene is TRBD1 (5 bases). V gave up 5 bases and J gave up 3 bases, with 8 bases separating them. Germline V gives CDR1 SGHTA, CDR2 FQGNSA. This CDR3 comprises 12 residues. CDR3 residues: CASSDSFYEQYF. DNA for the CDR3: TGTGCCAGCAGCGACAGCTTCTACGAGCAGTACTTC.

This chain's CDR3 is CATRQGPSFWEAEAFF. For the CDR3, the DNA is TGTGCCACCCGACAGGGGCCTTCATTTTGGGAAGCTGAAGCTTTCTTT. The rearrangement uses TRBV27 and TRBJ1-1; TRBD1 matches at 8 bases. CDR3 size: 16 residues. The V and J ends lost 10 bases and 6 bases, in that order; junction bases with no gene match: 19. The germline CDR1 and CDR2 sequences are MNHEY and SMNVEV (reference sequence).

This chain connects TRBV19 to TRBJ1-6; TRBD1 aligns across 8 bases. The CDR3 covers 14 residues. Looked up from germline, CDR1 is LNHDA and CDR2 is SQIVND (reference sequence). V lost 5 bases and J lost 9; bases outside the gene matches: 6. CDR3 region: CASSETGGSSPLHF. The DNA of the CDR3 is TGTGCCAGTAGTGAAACAGGGGGTAGTTCACCCCTCCACTTT. The variable domain in full, with the rest retrieved from reference TRBV19 and TRBJ1-6, is DGGITQSPKYLFRKEGQNVTLSCEQNLNHDAMYWYRQDPGQGLRLIYYSQIVNDFQKGDIAEGYSVSREKKESFPLTVTSAQKNPTAFYLCASSETGGSSPLHFGNGTRLTVT.

The chain carries TRBV5-1 and TRBJ2-1, with 7 nucleotides matching TRBD2. The V gene end was trimmed by 2 bases and the J gene end by 4 bases; junction bases not matched to a gene: 3. CDR3 size: 14 residues. The germline V gene has CDR1 SGHRS and CDR2 YFSETQ. This CDR3 reads CASSLGLDYNEQFF. Written as DNA, the CDR3 is TGCGCCAGCAGCTTAGGACTAGATTACAATGAGCAGTTCTTC. The full variable domain, rest sourced from reference TRBV5-1 and TRBJ2-1, is KAGVTQTPRYLIKTRGQQVTLSCSPISGHRSVSWYQQTPGQGLQFLFEYFSETQRNKGNFPGRFSGRQFSNSRSEMNVSTLELGDSALYLCASSLGLDYNEQFFGPGTRLTVL.

The chain links TRBV2 to TRBJ1-4; D perhaps matches TRBD1 (6 bases). CDR1 is SNHLY, CDR2 FYNNEI, per germline. This CDR3 region has 14 residues. The ends were cut back, 5 bases at V and 3 bases at J, with 10 bases in the middle. CDR3 protein: CASSLQGPNEKLFF. CDR3 DNA sequence: TGTGCCAGCAGTTTACAGGGACCTAATGAAAAACTGTTTTTT. The entire variable domain, with the rest obtained from reference TRBV2 and TRBJ1-4, is as follows: EPEVTQTPSHQVTQMGQEVILRCVPISNHLYFYWYRQILGQKVEFLVSFYNNEISEKSEIFDDQFSVERPDGSNFTLKIRSTKLEDSAMYFCASSLQGPNEKLFFGSGTQLSVL.

V is TRBV7-2 and J is TRBJ2-1; 8 bases match TRBD2. The CDR3 is 14 residues long. J was trimmed by 9 bases and V by 2 bases; bases with no gene match: 6. Per the germline V gene, CDR1 is SGHTA and CDR2 is FQGNSA. This CDR3 reads CASSLRAGGLEQFF. The CDR3 nucleotides read TGTGCCAGCAGCTTACGGGCGGGAGGCCTTGAGCAGTTCTTC.

The chain recombines TRBV7-8 with TRBJ1-2; 9 bases fit TRBD1. The CDR3 sequence is 17 residues long. The J segment lost 7 bases and the V segment lost 0 bases, leaving 12 bases of the junction unmatched. Germline CDR1 SGHVS, CDR2 FQNEAQ. CDR3 DNA: TGTGCCAGCAGCTTAGCGGGCACCTTACAGGGGGCGCTTGGCTACACCTTC. Amino acids: CASSLAGTLQGALGYTF.

J is TRBJ1-2 and V is TRBV2; a possible D gene is TRBD1 (6 bases). Germline loops: CDR1 SNHLY, CDR2 FYNNEI. The CDR3 sequence is 14 residues long. V lost 2 bases and J 3 bases, leaving 10 bases between the germline ends. CDR3 residues: CASSEQGSHYGYTF. For the CDR3, the DNA is TGTGCCAGCAGTGAACAGGGGAGTCACTATGGCTACACCTTC. Together with reference TRBV2 and TRBJ1-2, the CDR3 gives the full variable domain: EPEVTQTPSHQVTQMGQEVILRCVPISNHLYFYWYRQILGQKVEFLVSFYNNEISEKSEIFDDQFSVERPDGSNFTLKIRSTKLEDSAMYFCASSEQGSHYGYTFGSGTRLTVV.

The V gene is TRBV3-1 (or the pseudogene TRBV3-2), the J gene TRBJ2-1; D is possibly TRBD1 (5 bases). Germline CDR1 and CDR2: LGHDT and YNNKEL (reference sequence). V lost 3 bases and J lost 5, with 5 bases in between. The CDR3 has 12 amino acids. CDR3 in amino acids: CASSQTDNEQFF. The CDR3 DNA follows: TGTGCCAGCAGCCAGACAGACAATGAGCAGTTCTTC.